This T cell receptor (beta chain) is drawn from a study of human T cells and chemical hapten exposure. V was pared by 2 bases and J by 1 base, with 9 bases between. CDR3 length equals 14 residues. Germline V lookup: CDR1 MNHEY, CDR2 SMNVEV (reference sequence). This clonotype has more than one count but fewer than ten. TCRdb ran MiXCR on the RACE reads and lists one entry per CDR3 protein. In the table there are around 80,000 distinct CDR3 sequences, 8.6% of which are singletons. Described time point: healthy volunteer bleed at 6 weeks. Blood, whole and unfractionated, served as the source for total RNA extraction.

The sequenced sample was whole blood. This TCR was sampled from a male donor in good health. Some clones in this sample may be carry-over from other donors' samples. The chain couples TRBV27 to TRBJ2-7, with D perhaps being TRBD1 or TRBD2 (5 bases each). This chain's CDR3 is CASSLMGRSYEQYF. Written as DNA, the CDR3 is TGTGCCAGCAGTTTAATGGGACGGTCCTACGAGCAGTACTTC.